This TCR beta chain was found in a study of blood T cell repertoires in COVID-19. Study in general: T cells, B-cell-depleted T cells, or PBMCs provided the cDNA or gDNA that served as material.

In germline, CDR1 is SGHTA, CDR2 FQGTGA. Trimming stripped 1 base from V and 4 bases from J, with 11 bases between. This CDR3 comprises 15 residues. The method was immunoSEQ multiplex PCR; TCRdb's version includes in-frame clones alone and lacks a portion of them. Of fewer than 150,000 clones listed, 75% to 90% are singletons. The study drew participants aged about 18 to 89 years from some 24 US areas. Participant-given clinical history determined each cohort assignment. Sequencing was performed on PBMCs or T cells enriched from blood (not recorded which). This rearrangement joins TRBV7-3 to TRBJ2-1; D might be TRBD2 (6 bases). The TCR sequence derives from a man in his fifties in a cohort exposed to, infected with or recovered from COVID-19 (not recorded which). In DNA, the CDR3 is TGTGCCAGCAGCTTAAGCGGGAAGATATACAATGAGCAGTTCTTC. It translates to CASSLSGKIYNEQFF.